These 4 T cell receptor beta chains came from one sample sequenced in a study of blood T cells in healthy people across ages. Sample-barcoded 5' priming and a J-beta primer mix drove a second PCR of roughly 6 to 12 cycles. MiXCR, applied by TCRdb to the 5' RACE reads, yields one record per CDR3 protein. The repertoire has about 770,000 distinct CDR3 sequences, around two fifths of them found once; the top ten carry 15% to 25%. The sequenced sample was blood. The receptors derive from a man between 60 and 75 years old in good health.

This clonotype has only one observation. The CDR3 sequence: CAGSLAGGPDEQFF. CDR3 coding DNA: TGTGCCGGTTCCTTAGCGGGGGGGCCAGATGAGCAGTTCTTC. The chain carries TRBV2 and TRBJ2-1, with TRBD2 matching over 11 bases. This CDR3 comprises 14 residues. V was pared by 11 bases and J by 8 bases, with 11 bases of the junction left unmatched. Germline V gene lookup returns CDR1 SNHLY and CDR2 FYNNEI.

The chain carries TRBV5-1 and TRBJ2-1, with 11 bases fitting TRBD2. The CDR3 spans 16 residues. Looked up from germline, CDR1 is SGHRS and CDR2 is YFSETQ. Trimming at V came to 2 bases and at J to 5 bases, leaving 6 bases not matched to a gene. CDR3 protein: CASSFVLAGANNEQFF. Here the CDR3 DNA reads TGCGCCAGCAGCTTCGTACTAGCGGGGGCTAACAATGAGCAGTTCTTC.

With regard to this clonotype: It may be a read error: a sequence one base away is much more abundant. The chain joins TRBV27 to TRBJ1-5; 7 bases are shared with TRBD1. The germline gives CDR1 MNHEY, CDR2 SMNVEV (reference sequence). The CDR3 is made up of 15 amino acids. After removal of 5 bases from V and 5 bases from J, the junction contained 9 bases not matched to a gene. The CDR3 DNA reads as TGTGCCAGCAGTCTCGACAGGGTCCTCCATCAGCCCCAGCATTTT. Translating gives CASSLDRVLHQPQHF.

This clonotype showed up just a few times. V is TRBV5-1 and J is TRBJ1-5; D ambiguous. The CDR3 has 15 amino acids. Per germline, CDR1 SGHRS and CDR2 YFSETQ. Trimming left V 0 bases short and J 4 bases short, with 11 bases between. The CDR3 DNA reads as TGCGCCAGCAGCTTGGAGGGAACGGAGAATCAGCCCCAGCATTTT. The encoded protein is CASSLEGTENQPQHF.